This TCR beta chain was documented in a study of blood T cell repertoires in COVID-19. Study at large: Collection of acute and convalescent COVID-19 samples took place in the United States, Italy and Spain.

Under the authors' procedure: It was from reference gene primer amplification that nucleated cell counts were estimated. Generated by immunoSEQ multiplex PCR, the TCRdb table keeps only in-frame clones and is missing some. That table is the source of V, J and clone size, and D and trimming were worked out from the DNA. The sample has some 90,000 clones, roughly 80% seen once. Germline lookup yields CDR1 MNHEY and CDR2 SMNVEV (reference sequence). After removal of 2 bases from V and 4 bases from J, the junction contained 14 bases not matched to a gene. CDR3 length: 19 residues. The sample was peripheral blood. This rearrangement joins TRBV27 to TRBJ2-2; 9 bases line up with TRBD1. This receptor was identified in a man in his sixties with acute or convalescent COVID-19. CDR3 DNA: TGTGCCAGCAGTTTACGTTTATTTTGGGGGACAGGGACCACCGGGGAGCTGTTTTTT. Protein: CASSLRLFWGTGTTGELFF.